This T cell receptor beta chain was recovered during a study of T cells in Graves' hyperthyroidism and ophthalmopathy. Amplification targeted TCR beta CDR3 regions from RNA transcripts. When the TCR CDR3 underwent first-round RT-PCR, the HTBI primer set was used. MiXCR was run by TCRdb on the multiplex PCR reads, yielding one entry per CDR3 protein. The sample carries about 400,000 distinct CDR3 sequences, over 12% recorded once. This CDR3 region has 13 residues. The ends were cut back, 2 bases at V and 10 bases at J, with 11 bases in the middle. Germline values: CDR1 SGHTA, CDR2 FQGNSA. Study-level points and caveats: In blood, most of the thyroid clonotypes expanded above 0.001 were also present.

Subjects with ophthalmopathy showed a Clinical Activity Score no lower than 3, a NOSPECS grade no lower than 4, and a duration shorter than 3 months. Using 9.5 to 10 ml of fresh peripheral blood, PBMCs were prepared. At least ten counts were recorded for this clonotype. The antigen remains unidentified. The TCR sequence derives from a man aged 45-65 years with Graves' ophthalmopathy. Material for sequencing was blood. The V call is TRBV7-2, the J call TRBJ1-4; D is perhaps TRBD1 (6 bases). The CDR3 loop is CASSLKTGIKLFF. CDR3 nucleotides: TGTGCCAGCAGCTTAAAAACAGGGATAAAACTGTTTTTT.